This T cell receptor (beta chain) was documented in a study of T cell repertoires in cytomegalovirus infection. In the study overall: Selected CMV epitopes included recently identified HLA-C-restricted ones as well as well-studied HLA-B-restricted ones. A matching HLA type, together with CMV infection, was signaled by public TCR beta signatures. Study-level results: Clonotype analysis showed dominance of the ex vivo response by HLA-C-restricted CMV-specific TCR beta clonotypes. Cumulative frequency (of public TCR beta family members) identified carriers of CMV plus the relevant HLA.

TCRdb passed the reads through MiXCR, listing each CDR3 protein once. Here the sample spans a few hundred thousand distinct CDR3 sequences, roughly 25% being singletons. Trimming left V 5 bases short and J 1 base short, with 8 bases between. From germline, CDR1 is SGHTA and CDR2 FQGNSA. This CDR3 region has 13 residues. This clonotype has at least ten counts. Antigen: not known. The V call is TRBV7-2, the J call TRBJ1-2; D gene ambiguous. The input for sequencing was cultured PBMCs, taken from culture after CMV antigen stimulation. This clonotype was sampled from a human donor in good health (CMV status not recorded). Some clones in this sample may be carry-over from other donors' samples. CDR3 region: CASSPDINYGYTF. DNA for the CDR3: TGTGCCAGCAGCCCCGACATTAACTATGGCTACACCTTC.